This TCR beta chain was retrieved from a study of metastatic and nonmetastatic thyroid tumors. The study's findings and limits: Reports indicated that malignant thyroid tumors showed significantly higher TCR beta diversity than benign nodules did, in blood and tumor.

This clone has only one observation. No antigen is known for it. This CDR3 is 16 amino acids long. Trimming cost V 3 bases and J 7 bases, with 22 bases left between them. Germline V gives CDR1 SGHAT, CDR2 FQNNGV. Nobody among the patients had been given any treatment before thyroid surgery. TCRdb re-analyzed the PCR reads through MiXCR. The repertoire includes tens of thousands of clones, less than 20% of them detected once, and 20% to 25% sits in the top ten. This chain connects TRBV11-2 to TRBJ2-7, with D uncertain. The material sequenced was blood. This sequence was found in a female donor with papillary thyroid cancer or a benign thyroid nodule (not recorded which). Some clones in this sample may be carry-over from other donors' samples. DNA for the CDR3: TGTGCCAGCAGCTTCGTAGGGCAGCGTCCGTTTTGGGAGCAGTACTTC. Amino acid sequence: CASSFVGQRPFWEQYF.